This is a list of T cell receptor beta chains from one sample in a study of blood T cells in healthy people across ages. MiXCR was run by TCRdb on the 5' RACE reads, yielding one entry per CDR3 protein. The repertoire holds over 950,000 distinct CDR3 sequences, with 35% to 40% as singletons. Material for sequencing was blood. The receptors were gathered from a man aged 18 to 30 in good health. The CDR3 runs from the conserved cysteine through the conserved F or W. The D gene is left open where the match is weak. Not every row has a clone size; where given, it reads once, few, many or a size class.

clone_size j_call v_call d_call cdr3_aa cdr3_nt
many TRBJ2-3 TRBV12-3/TRBV12-4 NA CASSPGVDTQYF TGTGCCAGCAGCCCCGGGGTGGATACGCAGTATTTT
NA TRBJ1-1 TRBV9 NA CASSTRPGSPEAFF TGTGCCAGCAGCACCCGGCCAGGGAGTCCTGAAGCTTTCTTT
few TRBJ2-3 TRBV12-3/TRBV12-4 NA CASSFKGGTDTQYF TGTGCCAGCAGTTTCAAGGGGGGCACAGATACGCAGTATTTT
NA TRBJ1-2 TRBV2 NA CASSERGAGYGYTF TGTGCCAGCAGTGAAAGGGGCGCGGGCTATGGCTACACCTTC
NA TRBJ2-2 TRBV7-9 NA CASTNAGSNTGELFF TGTGCCAGCACCAACGCGGGTTCGAACACCGGGGAGCTGTTTTTT
NA TRBJ1-4 TRBV2 TRBD1 CASSAGQGRTPAGEKLFF TGTGCCAGCAGCGCCGGACAGGGAAGAACCCCCGCGGGTGAAAAACTGTTTTTT
few TRBJ2-2 TRBV10-3 TRBD1 CAISVRQGDVATGELFF TGTGCCATCAGTGTAAGACAGGGGGACGTGGCCACCGGGGAGCTGTTTTTT
few TRBJ1-1 TRBV18 NA CASSPSRSRNTEAFF TGTGCCAGCTCACCATCTCGGTCCAGGAACACTGAAGCTTTCTTT
few TRBJ2-7 TRBV10-2 NA CASSPDGHSYEQYF TGCGCCAGCAGTCCGGATGGCCACTCCTACGAGCAGTACTTC
NA TRBJ1-6 TRBV20-1 NA CSAQEADNSPLHF TGCAGTGCTCAAGAGGCAGATAATTCACCCCTCCACTTT
few TRBJ1-2 TRBV29-1 NA CSVEIGANYGYTF TGCAGCGTTGAGATCGGAGCTAACTATGGCTACACCTTC
few TRBJ1-2 TRBV7-2 NA CASSLRGDEGGYTF TGTGCCAGCAGCTTAAGGGGGGATGAGGGTGGCTACACCTTC
few TRBJ2-3 TRBV2 NA CASGLATDTQYF TGTGCCAGCGGGCTAGCTACAGATACGCAGTATTTT
few TRBJ1-2 TRBV12-3/TRBV12-4 NA CASRRDSTNYGYTF TGTGCCAGCAGGCGGGACTCGACTAACTATGGCTACACCTTC
many TRBJ2-1 TRBV29-1 TRBD1 CSVRLQGGDEQFF TGCAGCGTTCGGTTACAGGGGGGTGATGAGCAGTTCTTC
NA TRBJ2-3 TRBV24-1 NA CATSVPVLYGADTQYF TGTGCCACCAGTGTTCCGGTCCTCTACGGGGCAGATACGCAGTATTTT
many TRBJ2-3 TRBV9 NA CASSIRTDTQYF TGTGCCAGCAGCATCCGCACAGATACGCAGTATTTT
NA TRBJ2-3 TRBV29-1 TRBD1 CSVGGTGGAADTQYF TGCAGCGTTGGGGGGACAGGGGGCGCGGCAGATACGCAGTATTTT
NA TRBJ1-3 TRBV7-2 NA CASSPPTIPGNTIYF TGTGCCAGCAGCCCCCCAACGATCCCTGGAAACACCATATATTTT
few TRBJ1-4 TRBV27 NA CASRGPTRGKLFF TGTGCCAGCAGGGGCCCCACCAGGGGAAAACTGTTTTTT
few TRBJ1-1 TRBV7-2 NA CASSLVARLNTEAFF TGTGCCAGCAGCTTAGTGGCCAGATTGAACACTGAAGCTTTCTTT
few TRBJ2-1 TRBV6-6 NA CASVFLPDLTYNEQFF TGTGCCAGCGTCTTTCTGCCGGATCTGACTTACAATGAGCAGTTCTTC
NA TRBJ2-7 TRBV21-1 NA CASSKADSYEQYF TGTGCCAGCAGCAAAGCGGACAGCTACGAGCAGTACTTC
NA TRBJ1-4 TRBV27 NA CASKDNGWGEKLFF TGTGCCAGCAAAGACAATGGTTGGGGTGAAAAACTGTTTTTT
few TRBJ2-3 TRBV20-1 TRBD1 CSARRQGSTDTQYF TGCAGTGCTAGAAGACAGGGGAGCACAGATACGCAGTATTTT
few TRBJ1-2 TRBV25-1 TRBD1 CASSGTGAINYGYTF TGTGCCAGCTCCGGGACAGGGGCCATTAACTATGGCTACACCTTC
few TRBJ2-1 TRBV27 TRBD2 CASSLLEGGNEQFF TGTGCCAGCAGTTTGCTGGAGGGAGGGAATGAGCAGTTCTTC
NA TRBJ1-1 TRBV6-2/TRBV6-3 NA CASSPPGPKNTEAFF TGTGCCAGCAGTCCCCCGGGACCGAAGAACACTGAAGCTTTCTTT
few TRBJ2-1 TRBV11-2 TRBD2 CASSLRGGAGGNEQFF TGTGCCAGCAGCTTAAGGGGCGGAGCGGGGGGGAATGAGCAGTTCTTC
NA TRBJ2-1 TRBV7-9 NA CASRTLSAYNEQFF TGTGCCAGCAGAACCCTGTCCGCCTACAATGAGCAGTTCTTC
NA TRBJ1-5 TRBV5-5 NA CASSFSESQPQHF TGTGCCAGCAGCTTTAGCGAGAGCCAGCCCCAGCATTTT
many TRBJ2-3 TRBV20-1 NA CSARDYGNTQYF TGCAGTGCTAGAGATTACGGAAATACGCAGTATTTT
NA TRBJ1-5 TRBV6-2/TRBV6-3 NA CASSYSPETGYSNQPQHF TGTGCCAGCAGTTACTCTCCCGAGACAGGATATAGCAATCAGCCCCAGCATTTT
few TRBJ2-1 TRBV2 NA CASRERLSSYNEQFF TGTGCCAGCAGGGAGCGGTTGAGCTCCTACAATGAGCAGTTCTTC
few TRBJ2-1 TRBV27 TRBD1 CASSFKGAPYNEQFF TGTGCCAGCAGTTTTAAGGGGGCGCCCTACAATGAGCAGTTCTTT
NA TRBJ2-1 TRBV5-1 NA CASSLVLQEDNEQFF TGCGCCAGCAGCTTGGTTTTACAAGAAGACAATGAGCAGTTCTTC
NA TRBJ1-1 TRBV27 NA CASSSTGLTEAFF TGTGCCAGCAGTTCCACAGGGTTGACTGAAGCTTTCTTT
NA TRBJ2-1 TRBV14 NA CASSQVGYGDERFF TGTGCCAGCAGCCAAGTTGGCTACGGAGATGAGCGGTTCTTC
NA TRBJ1-2 TRBV5-1 NA CASSPTAAGQAWSYTF TGCGCCAGCAGCCCCACTGCGGCAGGTCAAGCGTGGAGCTACACCTTC
many TRBJ2-1 TRBV10-3 NA CAISESSGDEQFF TGTGCCATCAGTGAGTCCTCCGGGGATGAGCAGTTCTTC
many TRBJ2-1 TRBV12-3/TRBV12-4 NA CASSLGGAPYNEQFF TGTGCCAGCAGTTTAGGGGGGGCCCCCTACAATGAGCAGTTCTTC
few TRBJ1-2 TRBV12-5 TRBD1 CASAPTGFNYGYTF TGTGCTAGTGCCCCGACAGGGTTTAACTATGGCTACACCTTC
NA TRBJ2-2 TRBV6-5 TRBD1 CASKEGAPSNTGELFF TGTGCCAGCAAAGAGGGGGCACCTTCGAACACCGGGGAGCTGTTTTTT
NA TRBJ2-5 TRBV4-1 TRBD1 CASSHLDRGLDNEQYF TGCGCCAGCAGCCACCTAGACAGGGGGCTCGACAATGAGCAGTACTTC
few TRBJ1-5 TRBV18 TRBD1 CASSRSTGASNQPQHF TGTGCCAGCTCACGATCGACAGGGGCTAGCAATCAGCCCCAGCATTTT